Sequencing of this T cell receptor beta chain was carried out in a study of CD8 T cells in Susac syndrome. Whole-study context: Active disease was present in about 6 of the sequenced Susac syndrome patients, and remission in fewer than 10. Study findings and constraints: Total CD8+ repertoires held 15 to 20 Susac-specific public clones, while CD8+ TEMRA repertoires held roughly five.

Random hexamers were used to reverse transcribe roughly 0.5 to 1 ug of RNA. Coverage of TCR beta CDR3 amplification by immunoSEQ multiplex PCR extended to 54 Vbeta and 13 Jbeta. TCRdb processed the immunoSEQ multiplex PCR reads anew with MiXCR; each CDR3 protein has one entry. The data hold approximately 190,000 distinct CDR3 sequences, with about 95% observed a single time. A note on this clonotype: No antigen is known for it.

Germline-derived CDR1 and CDR2 are SGDLS and YYNGEE. This CDR3 contains 15 residues. The V gene lost 0 bases and the J gene lost 0 bases, with 7 bases spanning the gap. The sequencing input was CD8+ T cells from PBMCs. The source of this sequence is a human donor with Susac syndrome. V usage is TRBV9 and J usage is TRBJ2-1; D not resolved. CDR3 bases: TGTGCCAGCAGCGTAGAGAAGTACTCCTACAATGAGCAGTTCTTC. Protein product: CASSVEKYSYNEQFF.